The rows below give T cell receptor beta chains drawn from one sample of a study of blood T cell repertoires in COVID-19. The protocol was immunoSEQ multiplex PCR, while the TCRdb copy is restricted to in-frame clones and leaves out a portion. The sample lists 50,000 to 70,000 clones; 80% to 90% were seen once. Sequencing was performed on peripheral blood. The receptors shown here come from a woman aged 60-70 years with acute or convalescent COVID-19. Each CDR3 is given without its conserved first and last residue. Fields, in order: V gene, CDR3 protein.

TRBV4-1	ASSQVGTGGDQPQH
TRBV29-1	SVEGGAGYT
TRBV18	ASSRGQGTDTQY
TRBV30	AWIEQANYGYT
TRBV7-6	ASSLDQGYEQY
TRBV30	AWNEGVRDTQY
TRBV7-8	ASSLREGIAEAF
TRBV4-1	ASSQDPLTGTTLLGTQY
TRBV28	ASGSPGQVSGNTIY
TRBV3-1/TRBV3-2	ASSQYGGDYGYT
TRBV27	ASSLPLRKTLH
TRBV4-1	ASSQDSGYEQF
TRBV10-3	AISESTGLIGNTIY
TRBV5-1	ASSLGQPNEKLF
TRBV7-2	ASSFGTAMNTEAF
TRBV24-1	ATSDSSESNQPQH
TRBV15	ATSRDSGRGSSQY
TRBV19	ASSRDRGQQPQH
TRBV2	ASSDRGNYGYT
TRBV6-5	ASWGTPFTDTQY
TRBV5-1	ASSSRTGGGTDTQY
TRBV6-5	ASRQNYEAF
TRBV5-1	ASSLEGGQIGYT
TRBV7-2	ASSPWAGDNQPQH
TRBV23-1	ASREIQVSYEQY
TRBV9	ASSVGQATYEQY
TRBV27	ASSLRTPISSPLH
TRBV7-9	ASSLAGAPNTEAF
TRBV3-1/TRBV3-2	ASSQQGAGGNTIY
TRBV5-1	ASSLEVSGSEKAF
TRBV11-2	ASSLLVPEAF
TRBV12-3/TRBV12-4	ASSLTGTYEQY
TRBV6-6	ASLQGLNEKLF
TRBV19	ASSEQGGKSAEAF
TRBV6-5	ASRFSTSNTEAF
TRBV25-1	ASSESLSAGNTIY
TRBV11-2	ASSPVGIYEQY
TRBV19	ASSMRGSASGNEQF
TRBV11-2	ASSLSAGTRAEQY
TRBV6-5	ASGQGTYEQY